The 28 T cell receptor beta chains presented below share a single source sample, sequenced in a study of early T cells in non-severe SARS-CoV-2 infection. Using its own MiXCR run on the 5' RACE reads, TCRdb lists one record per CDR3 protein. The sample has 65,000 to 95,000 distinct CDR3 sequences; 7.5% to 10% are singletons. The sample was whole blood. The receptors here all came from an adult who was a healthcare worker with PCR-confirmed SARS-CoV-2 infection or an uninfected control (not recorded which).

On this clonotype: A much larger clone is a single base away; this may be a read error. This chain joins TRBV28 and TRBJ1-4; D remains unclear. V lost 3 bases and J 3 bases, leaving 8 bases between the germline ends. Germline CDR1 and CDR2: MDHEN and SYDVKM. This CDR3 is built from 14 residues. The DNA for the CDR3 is TGTGCCAGCAGTTTCTGGGCCTCTAATGAAAAACTGTTTTTT. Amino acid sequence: CASSFWASNEKLFF.

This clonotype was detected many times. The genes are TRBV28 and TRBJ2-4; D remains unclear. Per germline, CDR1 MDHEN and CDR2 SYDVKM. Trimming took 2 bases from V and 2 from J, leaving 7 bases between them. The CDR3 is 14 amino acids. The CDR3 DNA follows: TGTGCCAGCAGTTTAGTCGTGACCAAAAACATTCAGTACTTC. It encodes CASSLVVTKNIQYF.

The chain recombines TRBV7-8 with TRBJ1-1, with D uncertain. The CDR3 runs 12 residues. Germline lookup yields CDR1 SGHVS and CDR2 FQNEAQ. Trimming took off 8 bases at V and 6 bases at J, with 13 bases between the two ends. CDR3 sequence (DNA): TGTGCCAGCTTCCAGGCCGGGTCTGAAGCTTTCTTT. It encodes CASFQAGSEAFF. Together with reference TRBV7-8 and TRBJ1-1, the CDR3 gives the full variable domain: GAGVSQSPRYKVAKRGQDVALRCDPISGHVSLFWYQQALGQGPEFLTYFQNEAQLDKSGLPSDRFFAERPEGSVSTLKIQRTQQEDSAVYLCASFQAGSEAFFGQGTRLTVV.

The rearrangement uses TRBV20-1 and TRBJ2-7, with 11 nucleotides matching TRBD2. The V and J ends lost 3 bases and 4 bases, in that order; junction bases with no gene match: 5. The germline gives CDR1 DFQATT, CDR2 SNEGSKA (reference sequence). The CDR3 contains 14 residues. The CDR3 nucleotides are TGCAGTGCTAGGGATAGCGGGAGGGCTTACGAGCAGTACTTC. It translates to CSARDSGRAYEQYF.

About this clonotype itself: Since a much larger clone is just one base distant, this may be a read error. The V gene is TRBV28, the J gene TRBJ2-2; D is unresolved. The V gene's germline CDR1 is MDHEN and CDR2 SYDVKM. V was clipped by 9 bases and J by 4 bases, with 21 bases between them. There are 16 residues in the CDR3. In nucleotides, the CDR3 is TGTGCCAGTCTTACCCCCGGAGCGTGTGGCACCGGGGAGCTGTTTTTT. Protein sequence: CASLTPGACGTGELFF.

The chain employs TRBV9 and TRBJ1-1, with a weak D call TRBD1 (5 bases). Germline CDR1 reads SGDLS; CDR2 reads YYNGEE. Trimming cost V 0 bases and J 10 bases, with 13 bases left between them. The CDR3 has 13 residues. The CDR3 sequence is CASSVADNSAAFF. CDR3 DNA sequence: TGTGCCAGCAGCGTAGCGGACAATTCGGCAGCTTTCTTT.

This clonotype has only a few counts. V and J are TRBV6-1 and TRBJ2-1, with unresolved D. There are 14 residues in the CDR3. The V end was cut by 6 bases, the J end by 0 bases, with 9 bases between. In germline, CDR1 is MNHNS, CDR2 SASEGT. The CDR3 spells CASRKESSYNEQFF. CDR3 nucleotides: TGTGCCAGCAGGAAGGAGAGCTCCTACAATGAGCAGTTCTTC.

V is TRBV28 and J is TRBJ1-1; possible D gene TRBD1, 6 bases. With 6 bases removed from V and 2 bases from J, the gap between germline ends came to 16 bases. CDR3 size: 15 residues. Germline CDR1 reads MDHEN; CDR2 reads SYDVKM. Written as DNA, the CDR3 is TGTGCCAGCAGCCCAAGACAGGTGGGAAACACTGAAGCTTTCTTT. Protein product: CASSPRQVGNTEAFF. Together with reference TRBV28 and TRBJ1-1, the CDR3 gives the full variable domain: DVKVTQSSRYLVKRTGEKVFLECVQDMDHENMFWYRQDPGLGLRLIYFSYDVKMKEKGDIPEGYSVSREKKERFSLILESASTNQTSMYLCASSPRQVGNTEAFFGQGTRLTVV.

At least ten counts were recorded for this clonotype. Written as DNA, the CDR3 is TGTGCCAGCAGGAGCGGCACCAGCACAGATACGCAGTATTTT. Residues: CASRSGTSTDTQYF. The gene calls are TRBV6-4 and TRBJ2-3; tentatively, D is TRBD2 (5 bases). V lost 6 bases to trimming and J lost 0 bases, with 10 bases between them. This CDR3 has 14 residues. Germline assignment: CDR1 MRHNA and CDR2 SNTAGT.

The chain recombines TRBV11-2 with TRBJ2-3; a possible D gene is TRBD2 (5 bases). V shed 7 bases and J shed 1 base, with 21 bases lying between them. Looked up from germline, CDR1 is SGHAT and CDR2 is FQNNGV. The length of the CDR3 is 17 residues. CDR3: CASTSLERVDRTDTQYF. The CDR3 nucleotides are TGTGCCAGCACCTCCCTGGAGAGGGTGGACCGCACAGATACGCAGTATTTT.

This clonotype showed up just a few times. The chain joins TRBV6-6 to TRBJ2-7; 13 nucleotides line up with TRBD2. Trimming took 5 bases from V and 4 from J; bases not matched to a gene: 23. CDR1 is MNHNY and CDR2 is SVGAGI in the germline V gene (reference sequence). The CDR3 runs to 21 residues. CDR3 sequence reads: CASSDGLAGARSSPRNYEQYF. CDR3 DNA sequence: TGTGCCAGCAGTGACGGACTAGCGGGAGCCCGGAGTAGTCCCCGTAATTACGAGCAGTACTTC.

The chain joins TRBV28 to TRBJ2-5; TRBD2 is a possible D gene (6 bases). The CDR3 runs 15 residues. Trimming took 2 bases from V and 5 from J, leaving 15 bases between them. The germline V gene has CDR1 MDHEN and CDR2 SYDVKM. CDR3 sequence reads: CASSLRGLGSETQYF. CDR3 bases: TGTGCCAGCAGTTTAAGGGGACTTGGGAGTGAGACCCAGTACTTC. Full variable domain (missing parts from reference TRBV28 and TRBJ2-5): DVKVTQSSRYLVKRTGEKVFLECVQDMDHENMFWYRQDPGLGLRLIYFSYDVKMKEKGDIPEGYSVSREKKERFSLILESASTNQTSMYLCASSLRGLGSETQYFGPGTRLLVL.

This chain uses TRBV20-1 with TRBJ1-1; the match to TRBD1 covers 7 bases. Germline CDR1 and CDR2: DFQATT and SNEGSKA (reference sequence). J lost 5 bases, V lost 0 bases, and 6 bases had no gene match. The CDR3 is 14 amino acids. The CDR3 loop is CSARDGSGGTEAFF. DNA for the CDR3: TGCAGTGCTAGAGATGGGTCAGGGGGAACTGAAGCTTTCTTT.

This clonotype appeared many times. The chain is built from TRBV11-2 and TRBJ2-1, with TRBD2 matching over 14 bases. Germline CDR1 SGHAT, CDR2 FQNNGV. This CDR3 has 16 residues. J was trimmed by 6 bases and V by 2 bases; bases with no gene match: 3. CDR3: CASSLRTSGRTNEQFF. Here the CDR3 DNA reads TGTGCCAGCAGCTTAAGGACTAGCGGGAGGACCAATGAGCAGTTCTTC.

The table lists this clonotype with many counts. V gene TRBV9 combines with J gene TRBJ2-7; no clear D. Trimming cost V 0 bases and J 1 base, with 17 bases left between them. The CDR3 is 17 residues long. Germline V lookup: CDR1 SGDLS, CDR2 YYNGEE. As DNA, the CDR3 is TGTGCCAGCAGCGTAGGGATCGGACGGAGCCTTTCCTACGAGCAGTACTTC. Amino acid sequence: CASSVGIGRSLSYEQYF.

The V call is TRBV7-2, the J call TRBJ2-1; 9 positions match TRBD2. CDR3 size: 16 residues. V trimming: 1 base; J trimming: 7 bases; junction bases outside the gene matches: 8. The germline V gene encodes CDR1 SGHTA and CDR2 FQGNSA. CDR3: CASSLVGGRAANEQFF. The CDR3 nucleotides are TGTGCCAGCAGCTTAGTGGGCGGGAGGGCCGCAAATGAGCAGTTCTTC.

The CDR3 region has the DNA TGTGCCAGCAGCCCTGGCCTAGCTGTCTACGAGCAGTACTTC. This gives the protein CASSPGLAVYEQYF. J is TRBJ2-7 and V is TRBV7-9; tentative D call: TRBD2 (5 bases). This CDR3 has 14 amino acids. V was clipped by 5 bases and J by 3 bases, with 14 bases between them. From germline, CDR1 is SEHNR and CDR2 FQNEAQ (reference sequence). The entire variable domain, with the rest obtained from reference TRBV7-9 and TRBJ2-7, is as follows: DTGVSQNPRHKITKRGQNVTFRCDPISEHNRLYWYRQTLGQGPEFLTYFQNEAQLEKSRLLSDRFSAERPKGSFSTLEIQRTEQGDSAMYLCASSPGLAVYEQYFGPGTRLTVT.

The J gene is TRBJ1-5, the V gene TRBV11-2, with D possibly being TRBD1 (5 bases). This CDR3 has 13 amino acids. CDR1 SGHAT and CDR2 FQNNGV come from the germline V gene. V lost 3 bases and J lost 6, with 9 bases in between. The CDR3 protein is CASSLEGSQPQHF. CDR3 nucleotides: TGTGCCAGCAGCTTGGAGGGGTCTCAGCCCCAGCATTTT.

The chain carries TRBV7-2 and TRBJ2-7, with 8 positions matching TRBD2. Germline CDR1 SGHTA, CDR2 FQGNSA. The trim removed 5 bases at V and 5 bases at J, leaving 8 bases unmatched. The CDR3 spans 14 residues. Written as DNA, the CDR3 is TGTGCCAGCAGCGCCGGACTAGCCGTCCACGAGCAGTACTTC. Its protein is CASSAGLAVHEQYF.

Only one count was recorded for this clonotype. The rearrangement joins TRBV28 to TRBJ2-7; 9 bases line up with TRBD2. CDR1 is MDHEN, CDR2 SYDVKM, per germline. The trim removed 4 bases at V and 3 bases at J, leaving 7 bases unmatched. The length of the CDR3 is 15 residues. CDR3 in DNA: TGTGCCAGCAGTTCCCAGCGGGAGGCCGTCTACGAGCAGTACTTC. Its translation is CASSSQREAVYEQYF.

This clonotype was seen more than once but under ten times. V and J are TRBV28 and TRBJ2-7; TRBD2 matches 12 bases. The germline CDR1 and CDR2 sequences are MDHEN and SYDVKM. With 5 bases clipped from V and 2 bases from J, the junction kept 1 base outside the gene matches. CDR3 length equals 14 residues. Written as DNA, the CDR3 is TGTGCCAGCAGTGGACTAGCGGGGACCTACGAGCAGTACTTC. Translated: CASSGLAGTYEQYF.

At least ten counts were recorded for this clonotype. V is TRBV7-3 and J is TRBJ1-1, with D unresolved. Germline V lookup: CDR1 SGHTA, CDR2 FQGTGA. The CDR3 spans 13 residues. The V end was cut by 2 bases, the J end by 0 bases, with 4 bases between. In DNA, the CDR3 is TGTGCCAGCAGCTTATACTTGAACACTGAAGCTTTCTTT. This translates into CASSLYLNTEAFF. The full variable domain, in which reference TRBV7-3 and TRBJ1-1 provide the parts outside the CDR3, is GAGVSQTPSNKVTEKGKYVELRCDPISGHTALYWYRQSLGQGPEFLIYFQGTGAADDSGLPNDRFFAVRPEGSVSTLKIQRTERGDSAVYLCASSLYLNTEAFFGQGTRLTVV.

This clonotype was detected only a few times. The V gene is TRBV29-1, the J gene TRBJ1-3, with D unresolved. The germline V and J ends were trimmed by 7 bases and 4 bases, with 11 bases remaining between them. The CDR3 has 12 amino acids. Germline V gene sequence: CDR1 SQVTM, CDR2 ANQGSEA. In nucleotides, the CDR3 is TGCAGCGCCAGTATCCTAGGAAACACCATATATTTT. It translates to CSASILGNTIYF.

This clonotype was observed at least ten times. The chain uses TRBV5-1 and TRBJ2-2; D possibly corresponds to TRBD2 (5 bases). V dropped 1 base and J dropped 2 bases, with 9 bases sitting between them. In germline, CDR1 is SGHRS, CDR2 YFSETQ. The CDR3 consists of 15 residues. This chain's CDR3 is CASSLTGSNTGELFF. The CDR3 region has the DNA TGCGCCAGCAGCTTGACGGGATCCAACACCGGGGAGCTGTTTTTT.

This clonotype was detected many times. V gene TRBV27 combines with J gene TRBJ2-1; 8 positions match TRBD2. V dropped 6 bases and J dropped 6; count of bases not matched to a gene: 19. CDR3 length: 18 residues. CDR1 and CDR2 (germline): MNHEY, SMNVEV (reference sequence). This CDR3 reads CASSHTLPAGAGVNEQFF. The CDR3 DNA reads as TGTGCCAGCAGCCACACCTTGCCAGCGGGAGCGGGGGTCAATGAGCAGTTCTTC.

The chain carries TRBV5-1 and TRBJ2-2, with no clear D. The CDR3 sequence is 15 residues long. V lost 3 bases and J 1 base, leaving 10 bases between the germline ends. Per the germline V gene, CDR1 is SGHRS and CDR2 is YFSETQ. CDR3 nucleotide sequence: TGCGCCAGCAGCTACCAGAGTCAGAACACCGGGGAGCTGTTTTTT. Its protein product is CASSYQSQNTGELFF. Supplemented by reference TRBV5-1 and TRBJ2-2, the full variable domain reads KAGVTQTPRYLIKTRGQQVTLSCSPISGHRSVSWYQQTPGQGLQFLFEYFSETQRNKGNFPGRFSGRQFSNSRSEMNVSTLELGDSALYLCASSYQSQNTGELFFGEGSRLTVL.

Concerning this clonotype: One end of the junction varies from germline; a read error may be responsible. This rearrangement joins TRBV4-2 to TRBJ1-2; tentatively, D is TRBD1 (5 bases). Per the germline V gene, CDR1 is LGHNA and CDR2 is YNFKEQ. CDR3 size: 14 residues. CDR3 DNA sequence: TGTGCCAACAGCCAAGCTGGTACAGGTTCCGGCTACACCTTC. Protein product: CANSQAGTGSGYTF.

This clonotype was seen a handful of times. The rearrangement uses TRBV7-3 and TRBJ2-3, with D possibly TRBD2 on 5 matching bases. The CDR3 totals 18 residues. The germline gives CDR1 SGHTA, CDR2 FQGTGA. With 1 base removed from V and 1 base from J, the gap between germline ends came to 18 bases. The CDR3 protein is CASSLRGRGLLGTDTQYF. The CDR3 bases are TGTGCCAGCAGCTTAAGAGGGAGAGGGTTGCTCGGCACAGATACGCAGTATTTT.